These T cell receptor beta chains were read from a single sample in a study of shared clonotypes between healthy human individuals. Only in-frame clones appear in the TCRdb table, and some are missing; sequencing was by immunoSEQ multiplex PCR. The sample includes over 950,000 clones, approximately 80% seen only once; the top ten take about 0.94%. Sequenced input: memory CD4+ T cells from PBMCs. These receptors were obtained from a man younger than 35 in good health. Some clones in this sample may be carry-over from other donors' samples. CDR3s include the opening cysteine and the closing phenylalanine or tryptophan.

v_call: TRBV5-1; j_call: TRBJ2-1; cdr3_aa: CASSGRENNEQFF
v_call: TRBV5-6; j_call: TRBJ2-7; cdr3_aa: CASSLSFYEQYF
v_call: TRBV15; j_call: TRBJ2-2; cdr3_aa: CATSRDPPGLGITGELFF
v_call: TRBV6-5; j_call: TRBJ1-2; cdr3_aa: CASSYKSANYGYTF
v_call: TRBV7-2; j_call: TRBJ2-3; cdr3_aa: CASSSGLAGPTDTQYF
v_call: TRBV4-1; j_call: TRBJ2-5; cdr3_aa: CASSQVRFSETQYF
v_call: TRBV5-4; j_call: TRBJ1-1; cdr3_aa: CASSAGQGTEAFF
v_call: TRBV19; j_call: TRBJ2-4; cdr3_aa: CASSMVGRGNIQYF
v_call: TRBV28; j_call: TRBJ1-4; cdr3_aa: CASSLGQHPNEKLFF
v_call: TRBV25-1; j_call: TRBJ2-1; cdr3_aa: CASSEFGSYNEQFF
v_call: TRBV7-3; j_call: TRBJ2-1; cdr3_aa: CASSLNGRALNVNEQFF
v_call: TRBV27; j_call: TRBJ1-5; cdr3_aa: CASKKSSIGNQPQHF
v_call: TRBV3-1/TRBV3-2; j_call: TRBJ1-1; cdr3_aa: CASTRQRLF
v_call: TRBV4-3; j_call: TRBJ1-2; cdr3_aa: CASSQVGAYGYTF
v_call: TRBV5-1; j_call: TRBJ1-2; cdr3_aa: CASSLAGASGYTF
v_call: TRBV6-1; j_call: TRBJ2-7; cdr3_aa: CASSAQGAGEQYF
v_call: TRBV15; j_call: -; cdr3_aa: CATSSGRAYEQYF
v_call: TRBV7-2; j_call: TRBJ2-7; cdr3_aa: CASSLVMVGMGYEQYF
v_call: TRBV4-2; j_call: TRBJ2-2; cdr3_aa: CASSSAGEYAGELFF
v_call: TRBV7-8; j_call: TRBJ1-2; cdr3_aa: CASSGTGGANYGYTF
v_call: TRBV20-1; j_call: TRBJ1-2; cdr3_aa: CSAGRNYGYTF
v_call: TRBV19; j_call: TRBJ2-5; cdr3_aa: CASSPVGRRYSETQYF
v_call: TRBV27; j_call: TRBJ2-7; cdr3_aa: CASSFLGRAPYEQYF
v_call: TRBV5-1; j_call: TRBJ2-5; cdr3_aa: CASHLEAGVIETQYF
v_call: TRBV2; j_call: TRBJ2-1; cdr3_aa: CASSMTKGRGFF
v_call: TRBV12-5; j_call: TRBJ1-1; cdr3_aa: CASGLIPTGLVDPEAFF
v_call: TRBV28; j_call: TRBJ1-5; cdr3_aa: CASRSSRSRQPQHF
v_call: TRBV27; j_call: TRBJ2-2; cdr3_aa: CASKGLAFTGELFF